The source of this T cell receptor (beta chain) is a study of blood T cell repertoires in COVID-19. Repertoires were generated with immunoSEQ multiplex PCR, while TCRdb's copy carries only in-frame clones and drops some. This table holds a few hundred thousand clones, under 85% found once. After removal of 2 bases from V and 8 bases from J, the junction contained 10 bases not matched to a gene. This CDR3 comprises 16 residues. CDR1 is MNHEY, CDR2 SVGEGT, per germline. The sequence was collected from a woman in her fifties or sixties who had recovered from COVID-19. The sequenced material came from PBMCs or T cells enriched from blood (not recorded which). The V and J genes are TRBV6-2 or TRBV6-3 and TRBJ2-1; 9 bases are a match to TRBD1. Written as DNA, the CDR3 is TGTGCCAGCAGTTACCTCCCCGGGACAGGGAGGGATGAGCAGTTCTTC. It codes for CASSYLPGTGRDEQFF.